These 15 T cell receptor beta chains came from one sample sequenced in a study of control samples from healthy donors and cancer patients. Sequencing was performed with immunoSEQ multiplex PCR; in TCRdb, only in-frame clones are kept and a portion is missing. Of about 98,000 clones in the sample, roughly four fifths are singletons; the top ten hold 2% to 2.5%. The sample was blood. Receptors were obtained from a man aged 55 to 69 in good health.

J is TRBJ1-1 and V is TRBV24-1, with 7 bases matching TRBD1. This CDR3 comprises 13 residues. The junction had 3 bases not matched to a gene; V was cut back by 9 bases and J by 0 bases. Germline V CDR1 and CDR2: KGHDR, SFDVKD. The CDR3 DNA reads TGTGCCACCGGCACAGGGGTGAACACTGAAGCTTTCTTT. Residues: CATGTGVNTEAFF.

The J gene is TRBJ2-3, the V gene TRBV28; a weak D match, TRBD2 (6 bases). The V gene's germline CDR1 is MDHEN and CDR2 SYDVKM. The CDR3 is made up of 15 amino acids. Trimming removed 6 bases at V and 7 bases at J, with 20 bases between. CDR3 amino acids: CASSRLGEATYTQYF. For the CDR3, the DNA is TGTGCCAGCAGCCGCTTGGGGGAGGCTACATATACGCAGTATTTT.

The chain uses TRBV28 and TRBJ2-1; 10 bases are a match to TRBD2. This CDR3 comprises 16 residues. J was trimmed by 7 bases and V by 5 bases; bases with no gene match: 11. Germline assignment: CDR1 MDHEN and CDR2 SYDVKM. DNA for the CDR3: TGTGCCAGCAGTCAAACCGGACTAGCGGAATTAAATGAGCAGTTCTTC. It yields the protein CASSQTGLAELNEQFF.

The V gene is TRBV29-1, the J gene TRBJ2-2; the D is unclear. CDR3 size: 12 residues. With 2 bases removed from V and 5 bases from J, the gap between germline ends came to 6 bases. Germline V gene data show CDR1 as SQVTM and CDR2 as ANQGSEA. The CDR3 reads CSVELGTGELFF. The DNA for the CDR3 is TGCAGCGTTGAATTAGGAACCGGGGAGCTGTTTTTT.

The V call is TRBV4-2, the J call TRBJ2-5, with D unresolved. This CDR3 contains 11 residues. Germline CDR1 reads LGHNA; CDR2 reads YNFKEQ. V was clipped by 3 bases and J by 3 bases, with 2 bases between them. This CDR3 reads CASSQKETQYF. CDR3 coding DNA: TGTGCCAGCAGCCAGAAAGAGACCCAGTACTTC.

The chain has TRBV5-1 and TRBJ1-6; D is undetermined. V lost 4 bases and J lost 5, with 10 bases in between. CDR1 is SGHRS and CDR2 is YFSETQ in the germline V gene. The CDR3 length is 14 residues. The CDR3 nucleotides are TGCGCCAGCAGCCCGTTCGAAAATAATTCACCCCTCCACTTT. This encodes CASSPFENNSPLHF.

This chain links TRBV4-2 with TRBJ2-5, with 7 nucleotides matching TRBD2. The J segment lost 2 bases and the V segment lost 4 bases, leaving 22 bases of the junction unmatched. The CDR3 contains 20 residues. The germline CDR1 and CDR2 sequences are LGHNA and YNFKEQ. DNA for the CDR3: TGTGCCAGCAGCCCCCTCCTAGCGGTGGGGGGTTTAAGAGGTCAAGAGACCCAGTACTTC. Protein sequence: CASSPLLAVGGLRGQETQYF.

This chain connects TRBV5-1 to TRBJ1-1; a possible D gene is TRBD1 (6 bases). CDR3 size: 15 residues. Germline CDR1 and CDR2: SGHRS and YFSETQ. V was clipped by 4 bases and J by 0 bases, with 13 bases between them. CDR3 in DNA: TGCGCCAGCAGCCCCGAGGACAGCGTGAACACTGAAGCTTTCTTT. Amino acid sequence: CASSPEDSVNTEAFF.

This chain uses TRBV24-1 with TRBJ2-3; no reliable D call. V lost 11 bases and J 2 bases, leaving 7 bases between the germline ends. This CDR3 is built from 11 residues. The germline V gene encodes CDR1 KGHDR and CDR2 SFDVKD. CDR3 loop: CANDTTDTQYF. CDR3 nucleotides: TGTGCCAATGACACCACAGATACGCAGTATTTT.

This chain uses TRBV9 with TRBJ2-1; the match to TRBD2 covers 16 bases. Losses at the gene ends were 5 bases for V and 6 bases for J; bases not matched to a gene: 11. The CDR3 spans 18 residues. Germline CDR1 is SGDLS and CDR2 is YYNGEE. CDR3 sequence (DNA): TGTGCCAGCAGTTATACACCGGGACTAGCGGGGGGGATCAATGAGCAGTTCTTC. Amino acid sequence: CASSYTPGLAGGINEQFF.

The J gene is TRBJ2-5, the V gene TRBV4-1; tentative D call: TRBD1 (6 bases). Germline assignment: CDR1 MGHRA and CDR2 YSYEKL. The CDR3 totals 16 residues. Trimming took off 0 bases at V and 4 bases at J, with 15 bases between the two ends. The CDR3 DNA sequence: TGCGCCAGCAGCCAAGACGGTCCGGGACACCGAGAGACCCAGTACTTC. As protein: CASSQDGPGHRETQYF.

V usage is TRBV2 and J usage is TRBJ2-1; 11 nucleotides line up with TRBD2. The CDR3 loop spans 14 amino acids. V was clipped by 8 bases and J by 9 bases; unmatched bases: 9. Germline values: CDR1 SNHLY, CDR2 FYNNEI. The CDR3 protein is CASQTSGRSSEQFF. The CDR3 DNA sequence: TGTGCCAGCCAAACTAGCGGGAGATCGAGTGAGCAGTTCTTC.

This chain uses TRBV19 with TRBJ1-1; weak D call: TRBD1 (6 bases). V was cut by 8 bases and J by 2 bases, with 15 bases left in between. Germline assignment: CDR1 LNHDA and CDR2 SQIVND (reference sequence). This CDR3 is built from 14 residues. CDR3 bases: TGTGCCAGTGCTGGAGGGACAACAAACACTGAAGCTTTCTTT. Translating gives CASAGGTTNTEAFF.

This clone was observed a few times. The chain carries TRBV9 and TRBJ1-5; 9 nucleotides agree with TRBD1. Germline V gene data show CDR1 as SGDLS and CDR2 as YYNGEE. There are 14 residues in the CDR3. Trimming took 6 bases from V and 5 from J; bases not matched to a gene: 6. The CDR3 sequence is CASTQGAVDQPQHF. The DNA for the CDR3 is TGTGCCAGCACACAGGGGGCGGTCGATCAGCCCCAGCATTTT.

This rearrangement joins TRBV2 to TRBJ2-4; maybe TRBD2 (6 bases). The CDR3 is made up of 15 amino acids. From germline, CDR1 is SNHLY and CDR2 FYNNEI. The V end lost 3 bases, the J end lost 8 bases, and 17 bases lay between the germline ends. DNA of the CDR3: TGTGCCAGCAGTGAGTATGGAGGGCTTGCGGACATTCAGTACTTC. Amino acid sequence: CASSEYGGLADIQYF.